These 12 T cell receptor beta chains share one sample of origin, sequenced in a study of blood T cells in healthy people across ages. The use of a sample-barcoded 5' primer and a J-beta primer mix characterized a second PCR of roughly 7 to 11 cycles. MiXCR was run by TCRdb on the 5' RACE reads, yielding one entry per CDR3 protein. This repertoire shows 750,000 to 850,000 distinct CDR3 sequences, 25% found once; its top ten account for 3% to 4%. These data were also filed under a second study, of T cells of mothers and their children.

The source material was blood. Receptor source: a boy aged 10-17 years in good health.

CDR3 sequence reads: CAAGQTRSEAFF. The CDR3 region has the DNA TGTGCGGCGGGACAGACTCGTTCTGAAGCTTTCTTT. The chain recombines TRBV7-9 with TRBJ1-1; TRBD1 agrees at 7 bases. This CDR3 spans 12 amino acids. CDR1 is SEHNR, CDR2 FQNEAQ, per germline (reference sequence). Full variable domain (rest looked up from reference TRBV7-9 and TRBJ1-1): DTGVSQNPRHKITKRGQNVTFRCDPISEHNRLYWYRQTLGQGPEFLTYFQNEAQLEKSRLLSDRFSAERPKGSFSTLEIQRTEQGDSAMYLCAAGQTRSEAFFGQGTRLTVV.

The chain has TRBV7-2 and TRBJ2-7; 9 nucleotides line up with TRBD1. Germline V CDR1 and CDR2: SGHTA, FQGNSA. This CDR3 region has 16 residues. After removal of 1 base from V and 0 bases from J, the junction contained 4 bases not matched to a gene. Written as DNA, the CDR3 is TGTGCCAGCAGCTTAGAGGAGACAGGGGGCTCCTACGAGCAGTACTTC. It codes for CASSLEETGGSYEQYF. Using reference TRBV7-2 and TRBJ2-7 for the parts outside the CDR3, the full variable domain is GAGVSQSPSNKVTEKGKDVELRCDPISGHTALYWYRQSLGQGLEFLIYFQGNSAPDKSGLPSDRFSAERTGGSVSTLTIQRTQQEDSAVYLCASSLEETGGSYEQYFGPGTRLTVT.

This chain joins TRBV29-1 and TRBJ2-7; 8 bases map to TRBD2. J gave up 6 bases and V 2 bases, and 9 bases lay outside the gene matches. This CDR3 comprises 14 residues. Germline V gene data show CDR1 as SQVTM and CDR2 as ANQGSEA. The CDR3 coding sequence is TGCAGCGTTGAACCGGGACTAGGCGATCGCGAGCAGTACTTC. Its translation: CSVEPGLGDREQYF.

This clonotype showed up just once. This chain joins TRBV4-1 and TRBJ2-7; a possible D gene is TRBD1 (5 bases). The CDR3 loop spans 16 amino acids. V gave up 4 bases and J gave up 7 bases, with 23 bases separating them. The germline V gene encodes CDR1 MGHRA and CDR2 YSYEKL. In nucleotides, the CDR3 is TGCGCCAGCAGCCCCAACATCGGTCCTGCCCCAGGGGAGCAGTACTTC. This codes for CASSPNIGPAPGEQYF.

The J gene is TRBJ1-1, the V gene TRBV4-3, with D perhaps TRBD1 (6 bases). The germline CDR1 and CDR2 sequences are LGHNA and YSLEER. The length of the CDR3 is 15 residues. V was clipped by 3 bases and J by 1 base, with 12 bases between them. CDR3 loop: CASSQPGTTNTEAFF. In DNA form, the CDR3 reads TGCGCCAGCAGCCAGCCCGGGACAACGAACACTGAAGCTTTCTTT.

In this sample, this clonotype turned up many times. The chain combines TRBV20-1 with TRBJ1-4; TRBD1 is a possible D gene (6 bases). V was clipped by 0 bases and J by 6 bases, with 20 bases between them. Germline lookup yields CDR1 DFQATT and CDR2 SNEGSKA (reference sequence). CDR3 size: 17 residues. This CDR3 reads CSARDYRGRKEDEKLFF. The DNA of the CDR3 is TGCAGTGCTAGAGATTACCGGGGGCGTAAAGAGGATGAAAAACTGTTTTTT.

The chain employs TRBV5-1 and TRBJ2-3; unclear D gene. In germline, CDR1 is SGHRS, CDR2 YFSETQ. The CDR3 has 15 amino acids. Trimming removed 4 bases at V and 5 bases at J, with 17 bases between. CDR3 in amino acids: CASSPETPGIDTQYF. The CDR3, as DNA: TGCGCCAGCAGCCCGGAGACCCCCGGCATAGATACGCAGTATTTT. The full variable domain, completed using reference TRBV5-1 and TRBJ2-3, is KAGVTQTPRYLIKTRGQQVTLSCSPISGHRSVSWYQQTPGQGLQFLFEYFSETQRNKGNFPGRFSGRQFSNSRSEMNVSTLELGDSALYLCASSPETPGIDTQYFGPGTRLTVL.

The chain links TRBV6-2 or TRBV6-3 to TRBJ2-5; TRBD1 is a possible D gene (6 bases). The DNA end is more similar to TRBJ2-1, so the J call may be wrong. The germline V gene has CDR1 MNHEY and CDR2 SVGEGT. CDR3 length equals 12 residues. The CDR3 DNA follows: TGTGCCAGCAGTAACAGGGTATCTGAGCAGTTCTTC. This codes for CASSNRVSEQFF.

Only a few counts were recorded for this clonotype. The chain combines TRBV28 with TRBJ2-5; a possible D gene is TRBD1 (6 bases). Matching the DNA end better, TRBJ2-7 makes the J call doubtful. The CDR3 is 15 residues long. CDR1 and CDR2 (germline): MDHEN, SYDVKM. As DNA, the CDR3 is TGTGCCAGCACCCCCACGGGACACGCAGCCTACGAGCAGTACTTC. It translates to CASTPTGHAAYEQYF.

This clonotype has more than one count but fewer than ten. The chain combines TRBV29-1 with TRBJ2-6, with TRBD1 as a possible D gene (6 bases). CDR1 SQVTM and CDR2 ANQGSEA come from the germline V gene. Trimming took 7 bases from V and 0 from J, leaving 25 bases between them. There are 19 residues in the CDR3. The CDR3 sequence is CSALAGTGPPFSGANVLTF. The CDR3 nucleotides are TGCAGCGCCCTCGCGGGCACAGGGCCTCCATTCTCTGGGGCCAACGTCCTGACTTTC.

This clonotype was observed a single time. The chain couples TRBV29-1 to TRBJ1-2; maybe TRBD1 (5 bases). The germline CDR1 and CDR2 sequences are SQVTM and ANQGSEA. The CDR3 totals 12 residues. Trimming removed 7 bases at V and 1 base at J, with 10 bases between. In DNA, the CDR3 is TGCAGCGAGAAGACAGTTAACTATGGCTACACCTTC. It encodes CSEKTVNYGYTF.

The chain couples TRBV11-2 to TRBJ1-1, with D possibly TRBD1 on 5 matching bases. With 1 base removed from V and 1 base from J, the gap between germline ends came to 10 bases. Germline V CDR1 and CDR2: SGHAT, FQNNGV. There are 15 residues in the CDR3. This CDR3 is CASSLGDSRNTEAFF. The CDR3 nucleotides read TGTGCCAGCAGCTTAGGAGACAGCCGGAACACTGAAGCTTTCTTT.